This T cell receptor beta chain is drawn from a study of T cells after yellow fever vaccination. Study information: Preparing low-cell-number fractions relied on SMART-Seq v4 Ultra Low Input.

Study-wide results and caveats: Although most clonotypes did not, a small share appeared in both CD4 and CD8 compartments. The booster saw the reappearance of most primary-vaccination clones (roughly 97% CD4, around 90% CD8).

A 5'RACE template-switching step, the method used to make TCR cDNA, added a universal primer site and UMIs. TCRdb itself ran the 5' RACE reads through MiXCR, one entry per CDR3 protein. The table records hundreds of thousands of distinct CDR3 sequences, around 12% of them present only once. From germline, CDR1 is DFQATT and CDR2 SNEGSKA (reference sequence). With 6 bases removed from V and 1 base from J, the gap between germline ends came to 15 bases. This CDR3 is 14 amino acids long. As for this clonotype: Its target is not known.

The sample was PBMCs, taken on the day of the yellow fever booster vaccination. This chain uses TRBV20-1 with TRBJ1-1, with D unclear. The sequence derives from a man younger than 45 who received the YFV17D yellow fever vaccine. The CDR3 here is CSADPSGKNTEAFF. CDR3 nucleotides: TGCAGTGCAGATCCGTCGGGGAAGAACACTGAAGCTTTCTTT.